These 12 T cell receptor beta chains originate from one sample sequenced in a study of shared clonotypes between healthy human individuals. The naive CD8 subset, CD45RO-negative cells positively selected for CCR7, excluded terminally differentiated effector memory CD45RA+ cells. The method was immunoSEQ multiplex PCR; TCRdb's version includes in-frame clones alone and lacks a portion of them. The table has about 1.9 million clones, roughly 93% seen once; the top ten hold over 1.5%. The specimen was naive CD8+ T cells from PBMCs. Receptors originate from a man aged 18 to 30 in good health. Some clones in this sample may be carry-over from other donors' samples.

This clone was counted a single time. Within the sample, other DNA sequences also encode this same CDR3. CDR3 protein: CASSGGSTDTQYF. The CDR3 nucleotides are TGTGCCAGCAGCGGAGGAAGCACAGATACGCAGTATTTT. This chain links TRBV9 with TRBJ2-3; D not resolved. Germline CDR1 SGDLS, CDR2 YYNGEE. Trimming stripped 3 bases from V and 0 bases from J, with 5 bases between. CDR3 length: 13 residues.

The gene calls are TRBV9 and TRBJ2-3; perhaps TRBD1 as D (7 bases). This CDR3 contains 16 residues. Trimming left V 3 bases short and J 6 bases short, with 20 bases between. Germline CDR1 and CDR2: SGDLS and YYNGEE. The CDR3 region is CASSGGERPGGDTQYF. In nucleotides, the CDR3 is TGTGCCAGCAGCGGAGGGGAGCGGCCAGGGGGGGATACGCAGTATTTT.

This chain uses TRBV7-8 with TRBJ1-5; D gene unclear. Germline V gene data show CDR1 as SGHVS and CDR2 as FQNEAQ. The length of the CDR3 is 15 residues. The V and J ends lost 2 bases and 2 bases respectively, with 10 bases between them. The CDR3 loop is CASSLRGGGNQPQHF. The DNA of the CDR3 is TGTGCCAGCAGCTTACGAGGTGGGGGCAATCAGCCCCAGCATTTT.

The CDR3 sequence: CASSREWTSSYNEQFF. CDR3 DNA sequence: TGTGCCAGCAGCCGGGAATGGACTAGCTCCTACAATGAGCAGTTCTTC. J is TRBJ2-1 and V is TRBV7-3, with TRBD2 matching over 7 bases. Germline CDR1 reads SGHTA; CDR2 reads FQGTGA. With V trimmed by 5 bases and J by 0 bases, 7 bases remained unmatched. The CDR3 totals 16 residues.

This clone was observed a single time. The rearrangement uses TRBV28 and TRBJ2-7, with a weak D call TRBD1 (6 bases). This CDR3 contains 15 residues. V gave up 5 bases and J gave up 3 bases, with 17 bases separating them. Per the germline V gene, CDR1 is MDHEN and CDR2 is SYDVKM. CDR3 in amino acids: CASSPPRGARYEQYF. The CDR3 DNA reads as TGTGCCAGCAGTCCACCCAGGGGTGCCCGCTACGAGCAGTACTTC.

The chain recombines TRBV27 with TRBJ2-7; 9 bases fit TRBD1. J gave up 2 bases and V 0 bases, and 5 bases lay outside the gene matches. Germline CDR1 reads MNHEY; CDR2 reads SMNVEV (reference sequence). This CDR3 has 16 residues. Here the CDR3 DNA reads TGTGCCAGCAGTTTATCCCCCCGACAGGGGGCCTACGAGCAGTACTTC. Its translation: CASSLSPRQGAYEQYF.

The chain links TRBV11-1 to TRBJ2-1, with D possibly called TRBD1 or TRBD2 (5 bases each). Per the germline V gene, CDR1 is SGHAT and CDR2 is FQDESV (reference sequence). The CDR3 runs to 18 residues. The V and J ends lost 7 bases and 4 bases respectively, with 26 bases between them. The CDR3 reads CASTNVAGLGVFYNEQFF. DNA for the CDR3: TGTGCCAGCACCAACGTAGCTGGCCTGGGGGTTTTTTACAATGAGCAGTTCTTC.

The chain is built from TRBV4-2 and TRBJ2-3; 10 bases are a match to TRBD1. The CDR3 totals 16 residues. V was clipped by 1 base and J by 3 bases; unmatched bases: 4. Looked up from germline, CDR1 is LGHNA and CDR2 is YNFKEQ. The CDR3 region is CASSQGDRGITDTQYF. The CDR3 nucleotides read TGTGCCAGCAGCCAAGGGGACAGGGGAATTACAGATACGCAGTATTTT.

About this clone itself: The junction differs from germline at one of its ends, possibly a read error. The CDR3, as DNA: TGTGCCAGCAGTTACTCGGGGAACTCCGGGGAGCTGTTTTTT. Translated, it gives CASSYSGNSGELFF. The genes are TRBV6-6 and TRBJ2-2; the D is unclear. The CDR3 sequence is 14 residues long. The germline V gene encodes CDR1 MNHNY and CDR2 SVGAGI (reference sequence).

The CDR3 region is CASSSSYGYTF. CDR3 nucleotides: TGTGCCAGCAGCTCTTCCTATGGCTACACCTTC. The genes are TRBV7-2 and TRBJ1-2; no clear D. CDR3 length: 11 residues. Germline values: CDR1 SGHTA, CDR2 FQGNSA. Deletions cut 4 bases from V and 4 bases from J, with 4 bases between.

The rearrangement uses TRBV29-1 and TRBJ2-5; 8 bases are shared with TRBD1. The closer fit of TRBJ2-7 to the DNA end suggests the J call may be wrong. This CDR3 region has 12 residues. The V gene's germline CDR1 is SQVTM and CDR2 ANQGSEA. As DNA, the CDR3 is TGCAGCGTTGATTGGACAGGGTACGAGCAGTACTTC. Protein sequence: CSVDWTGYEQYF.

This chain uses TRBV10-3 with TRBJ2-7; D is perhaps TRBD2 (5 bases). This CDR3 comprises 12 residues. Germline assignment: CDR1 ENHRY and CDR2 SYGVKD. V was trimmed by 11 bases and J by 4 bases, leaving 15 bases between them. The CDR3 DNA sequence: TGTGCCGTCTCCCCGGAGGCTTACGAGCAGTACTTC. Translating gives CAVSPEAYEQYF.